Described below is a single T cell receptor (beta chain) sequence and its context. Its specificity is unknown. Sequencing relied on immunoSEQ assay v3.0, run at survey level. Some clones are missing from TCRdb's copy, which holds only in-frame ones; the method was immunoSEQ multiplex PCR. The sample shows 20,000 or so clones, roughly 82% of them seen only once. The CDR3 is 11 amino acids. The V and J ends lost 3 bases and 5 bases respectively, with 4 bases between them. Germline CDR1 and CDR2: DFQATT and SNEGSKA (reference sequence). This sample stems from a study of long-term antiretroviral therapy in people with HIV. Findings of the study overall: ART adherence was not documented, and neither viral resistance nor therapy changes had any data.

The sequence was obtained from a man younger than 40 with HIV. V and J are TRBV20-1 and TRBJ2-2; D remains unclear. The input for sequencing was unsorted PBMCs, taken approximately 5.7 years after starting antiretroviral therapy. The CDR3 loop reads CSASPTGELFF. CDR3 coding DNA: TGCAGTGCTAGTCCAACCGGGGAGCTGTTTTTT.